Described below is a single T cell receptor (beta chain) sequence and its context. Using immunoSEQ multiplex PCR, the repertoire was profiled, and TCRdb retains in-frame clones only, with some absent. The table shows some 26,000 clones, with roughly nine tenths occurring only once. The V gene's germline CDR1 is SGHDT and CDR2 YYEEEE. CDR3 length: 11 residues. V lost 5 bases, J lost 6 bases, and 6 bases lay in between. This sample stems from a study of blood T cell repertoires in COVID-19. Study-level background: In each case, the material was cDNA or gDNA derived from T cells, B-cell-depleted T cells, or PBMCs.

This rearrangement joins TRBV5-6 to TRBJ2-1; D is unclear. The sequence came from a human donor in a cohort sampled during active COVID-19. Source material: peripheral blood. The chain's CDR3 is CASSSFNEQFF. CDR3 DNA sequence: TGTGCCAGCAGTTCATTCAATGAGCAGTTCTTC.